Following are 9 T cell receptor beta chains from one sample sequenced in a study of blood T cell repertoires in COVID-19. The repertoire was sequenced with immunoSEQ multiplex PCR; TCRdb's copy has only in-frame clones and lacks some. This table has some 700,000 clones, 85% to 90% appearing once. The sample was peripheral blood. Every receptor here comes from a woman between 18 and 30 years old with acute or convalescent COVID-19.

The rearrangement joins TRBV7-2 to TRBJ2-3; 12 bases fit TRBD2. This CDR3 region has 18 residues. V was pared by 5 bases and J by 3 bases, with 12 bases of the junction left unmatched. Germline V lookup: CDR1 SGHTA, CDR2 FQGNSA. The CDR3 loop is CASSPSRAGLAGTDTQYF. In DNA, the CDR3 is TGTGCCAGCAGCCCCAGTAGGGCGGGACTAGCGGGTACAGATACGCAGTATTTT.

The genes are TRBV14 and TRBJ1-2, with TRBD1 as a possible D gene (5 bases). Between the trimmed V and J ends, which lost 3 bases and 7 bases, there was a span of 15 bases. The CDR3 runs to 14 residues. Germline V gene lookup returns CDR1 SGHDN and CDR2 FVKESK. This CDR3 is CASSQNSGVGGYTF. In DNA form, the CDR3 reads TGTGCCAGCAGCCAGAATTCGGGGGTGGGTGGCTACACCTTC.

This sequence joins TRBV28 and TRBJ1-5; D gene ambiguous. CDR1 and CDR2 from the germline V gene are MDHEN and SYDVKM. Trimming cost V 3 bases and J 10 bases, with 10 bases left between them. The CDR3 extends over 12 amino acids. The CDR3 spells CASSLALLPQHF. As DNA, the CDR3 is TGTGCCAGCAGTTTGGCCCTCCTTCCCCAGCATTTT.

This sequence joins TRBV11-3 and TRBJ2-2; D is possibly TRBD2 (6 bases). The CDR3 covers 15 residues. The V gene lost 5 bases and the J gene lost 2 bases, with 12 bases spanning the gap. Germline V lookup: CDR1 SGHNT, CDR2 YENEEA. DNA for the CDR3: TGTGCCAGCAGCATCGGGGGACTCAACACCGGGGAGCTGTTTTTT. Protein sequence: CASSIGGLNTGELFF.

The rearrangement links TRBV4-1 to TRBJ1-2; D not resolved. CDR3 length equals 15 residues. CDR1 MGHRA and CDR2 YSYEKL come from the germline V gene. Deletions cut 1 base from V and 2 bases from J, with 11 bases between. For the CDR3, the DNA is TGCGCCAGCAGCCAAGGGCCCCAGGTAAACTATGGCTACACCTTC. Protein product: CASSQGPQVNYGYTF.

V is TRBV5-1 and J is TRBJ2-7; maybe TRBD2 (7 bases). CDR1 and CDR2 (germline): SGHRS, YFSETQ. This CDR3 is 14 amino acids long. Trimming removed 5 bases from V and 4 bases from J, with 16 bases in between. The chain's CDR3 is CASRGRGQGYEQYF. Here the CDR3 DNA reads TGCGCCAGCAGGGGGCGGGGGCAAGGATACGAGCAGTACTTC.

The chain is built from TRBV4-2 and TRBJ1-2, with TRBD1 as a possible D gene (5 bases). The CDR3 has 16 residues. Germline V CDR1 and CDR2: LGHNA, YNFKEQ. The V gene lost 4 bases and the J gene lost 8 bases, with 23 bases spanning the gap. CDR3 in DNA: TGTGCCAGCAGCCCGTCCCTTTCGACAGCCCTCTACGGCTACACCTTC. This sequence encodes CASSPSLSTALYGYTF.

This clone was observed once. The J gene is TRBJ1-1, the V gene TRBV2; D unresolved. Trimming left V 6 bases short and J 2 bases short, with 13 bases between. Germline CDR1 SNHLY, CDR2 FYNNEI. The CDR3 sequence is 14 residues long. This CDR3 reads CASRFGITNTEAFF. The CDR3 region has the DNA TGTGCCAGCAGGTTCGGGATAACAAACACTGAAGCTTTCTTT.

The chain couples TRBV7-3 to TRBJ2-1, with TRBD1 as a possible D gene (6 bases). V was shortened by 3 bases and J by 7 bases, with 10 bases between the two germline ends. Germline V gene lookup returns CDR1 SGHTA and CDR2 FQGTGA. The CDR3 is 13 amino acids. CDR3 in amino acids: CASSFPGQNEQFF. Here the CDR3 DNA reads TGTGCCAGCAGCTTCCCAGGACAGAATGAGCAGTTCTTC.